Listed below are T cell receptor beta chains from one sample, sequenced in a study of blood T cell repertoires in COVID-19. Method: immunoSEQ multiplex PCR; TCRdb's copy keeps in-frame clones and lacks some. The sample carries fewer than 350,000 clones, approximately 90% recorded once. Sequenced input: PBMCs or T cells enriched from blood (not recorded which). Receptors were obtained from a woman aged 55-69 years in a cohort exposed to, infected with or recovered from COVID-19 (not recorded which). Both conserved end residues are part of each CDR3. A D gene is named only where the DNA matches it firmly. Clone size, where shown, is once, few, many, or a class for clones that have expanded.

clone_size j_call d_call v_call cdr3_nt cdr3_aa
NA TRBJ1-2 TRBD1 TRBV5-1 TGCGCCAGCAGCTCGGGACAGGGAGGAAGGGGCTACACCTTC CASSSGQGGRGYTF
once TRBJ2-2 TRBD2 TRBV13 TGTGCCAGCAGCTTCCAGACTAGCGGGAGGGCCGGGGAGCTGTTTTTT CASSFQTSGRAGELFF
NA TRBJ2-3 TRBD2 TRBV7-2 TGTGCCAGCAGCTTAAGTGTCGGGGACTACCTCCACTATACGCAGTATTTT CASSLSVGDYLHYTQYF
NA TRBJ1-5 NA TRBV2 TGTGCCAGCAGGGGGGCGGCAGCCCCCAATCAGCCCCAGCATTTT CASRGAAAPNQPQHF
NA TRBJ1-1 NA TRBV28 TGTGCCAGCAGTTCGATAGACACTGAAGCTTTCTTT CASSSIDTEAFF
once TRBJ1-1 TRBD1 TRBV24-1 TGTGCCACCAGTGACTTTGCCCCCACGACAGGGCGGAACACTGAAGCTTTCTTT CATSDFAPTTGRNTEAFF
NA TRBJ1-4 NA TRBV2 TGTGCCAGCAGTGGGAGGCGGGGGGACCCAACTAATGAAAAACTGTTTTTT CASSGRRGDPTNEKLFF
NA TRBJ2-7 TRBD2 TRBV18 TGTGCCAGCTCACCACCGAAACTAGCGGGAGTTCAAGGGATCGAGCAGTACTTC CASSPPKLAGVQGIEQYF
NA TRBJ2-3 NA TRBV7-3 TGTGCCAGCAGCTTAAACAGGGGCACAGATACGCAGTATTTT CASSLNRGTDTQYF
NA TRBJ2-5 NA TRBV7-9 TGTGCCAGCAGCCATGGGGAGGTAGAGACCCAGTACTTC CASSHGEVETQYF
NA TRBJ1-1 NA TRBV6-2/TRBV6-3 TGTGCCAGCAGTTACTCGGCAGGGAAGAACACTGAAGCTTTCTTT CASSYSAGKNTEAFF
few TRBJ2-7 TRBD2 TRBV4-2 TGTGCCAGCAGCCAAGACCCGCAGGGTAGCGGGAGTGGGTACGAGCAGTACTTC CASSQDPQGSGSGYEQYF
NA TRBJ2-5 NA TRBV28 TGTGCCAGCAGTTCCCCCGACAGGCAAGAGACCCAGTACTTC CASSSPDRQETQYF
NA TRBJ1-2 NA TRBV11-2 TGTGCCAGCAGCGCGTTGAACTATGGCTACACCTTC CASSALNYGYTF
NA TRBJ2-5 TRBD1 TRBV29-1 TGCAGCGTTTATACAGGGGGCGAGGAGACCCAGTACTTC CSVYTGGEETQYF
NA TRBJ2-1 TRBD2 TRBV7-6 TGTGCCAGCACCCGGCTCCGGGCTAGCGGGAGTAATGAGCAGTTCTTC CASTRLRASGSNEQFF
few TRBJ2-7 TRBD2 TRBV10-2 TGCGCCAGCAGTACGACTAGCGGGAGGAGTGAGCAGTACTTC CASSTTSGRSEQYF
NA TRBJ1-2 TRBD1 TRBV18 TGTGCCAGCTCACCGTCCCCGGGACAGGGGGACTATGGCTACACCTTC CASSPSPGQGDYGYTF
NA TRBJ1-2 NA TRBV27 TGTGCCAGCAGTTCCTTGGGCAGTAACTATGGCTACACCTTC CASSSLGSNYGYTF
few TRBJ1-2 TRBD1 TRBV16 TGTGCCAGCAGCCAATCGACAGGGAAGACCTATGGCTACACCTTC CASSQSTGKTYGYTF
NA TRBJ2-1 TRBD2 TRBV4-3 TGCGCCAGCAGCCAAGAGACTAGCGGAGGGTACAATGAGCAGTTCTTC CASSQETSGGYNEQFF
once TRBJ2-5 TRBD1 TRBV7-8 TGTGCCAGCAGCTTAGGGGACAGGATGGGGGAGACCCAGTACTTC CASSLGDRMGETQYF
NA TRBJ1-4 NA TRBV15 TGTGCCACCAGCAGAGATCGCGGGGATAATGAAAAACTGTTTTTT CATSRDRGDNEKLFF
NA TRBJ1-5 TRBD1 TRBV7-8 TGTGCCAGCAGTTCGACCTCGGGACAGGCCAGCAATCAGCCCCAGCATTTT CASSSTSGQASNQPQHF
NA TRBJ1-1 TRBD1 TRBV12-3/TRBV12-4 TGTGCCAGCAGTTTGGACAGGGACACTGAAGCTTTCTTT CASSLDRDTEAFF
NA TRBJ2-3 NA TRBV6-1 TGTGCCAGCAGTGACACAGGAATTTACACAGATACGCAGTATTTT CASSDTGIYTDTQYF
NA TRBJ2-2 NA TRBV20-1 TGCAGTGCTAGTAACAGCAGGGTTACCGGGGAGCTGTTTTTT CSASNSRVTGELFF
NA TRBJ2-7 NA TRBV11-2 TGTGCCAGCAGCTTAGATCGAGGAGACGAGCAGTACTTC CASSLDRGDEQYF
NA TRBJ1-2 TRBD1 TRBV6-5 TGTGCCAGCAGAAGAACAGGGGCTCACTATGGCTACACCTTC CASRRTGAHYGYTF
NA TRBJ2-6 NA TRBV27 TGTGCCAGCAGTTTACACTACTCTGGGGCCAACGTCCTGACTTTC CASSLHYSGANVLTF
NA TRBJ2-4 TRBD1 TRBV5-4 TGTGCCAGCAGCAGGTCGACAGGGGGCGGGAAAAACATTCAGTACTTC CASSRSTGGGKNIQYF
NA TRBJ2-7 NA TRBV27 TGTGCCAGCAGCCCAAGTTCAGGGCCCCTACCCTACGAGCAGTACTTC CASSPSSGPLPYEQYF
NA TRBJ2-3 TRBD2 TRBV9 TGTGCCAGCAGCGTAGAGGGTAGCGGGCCCACAGATACGCAGTATTTT CASSVEGSGPTDTQYF
NA TRBJ1-5 TRBD1 TRBV2 TGTGCCAGCAGCCCCGACAGGGGCCAAAATCAGCCCCAGCATTTT CASSPDRGQNQPQHF
NA TRBJ1-5 NA TRBV21-1 TGTGCCAGCAGCAAAGGTGACGGGGGGGCCTATAGCAATCAGCCCCAGCATTTT CASSKGDGGAYSNQPQHF
NA TRBJ2-5 TRBD2 TRBV4-3 TGCGCCAGCAGCCAAACTAGCGGGATGGTAGAGACCCAGTACTTC CASSQTSGMVETQYF
once TRBJ2-1 NA TRBV5-1 TGCGCCAGCAGCGCCGGAGGCATGAATGAGCAGTTCTTC CASSAGGMNEQFF
NA TRBJ2-2 TRBD2 TRBV2 TGTGCCAGCGTGGTAGCGGGAGCAGGAACCGGGGAGCTGTTTTTT CASVVAGAGTGELFF
NA TRBJ1-6 NA TRBV30 TGTGCCTGGAGTTTCCAGGGTGATAATTCACCCCTCCACTTT CAWSFQGDNSPLHF
NA TRBJ1-2 NA TRBV7-8 TGTGCCAGCAGCAATCGGAGGCACTATGGCTACACCTTC CASSNRRHYGYTF
NA TRBJ1-4 NA TRBV2 TGTGCCAGCAGGCGTGAATGGGGCGAAGGTGAAAAACTGTTTTTT CASRREWGEGEKLFF
NA TRBJ1-2 NA TRBV2 TGTGCCAGCAGTCTGAAGGGGAACTATGGCTACACCTTC CASSLKGNYGYTF
NA TRBJ1-1 NA TRBV7-2 TGTGCCAGCTTGGTTTGGGGGGGGAGGCGGAAGAACACTGAAGCTTTCTTT CASLVWGGRRKNTEAFF
once TRBJ2-7 TRBD1 TRBV14 TGTGCCAGCAGCCAAGATCGGGGAGGACAGGGAGACGAGCAGTACTTC CASSQDRGGQGDEQYF
NA TRBJ2-2 NA TRBV11-2 TGTGCCAGCAGCTTAGGGGGTGGCAGGGGAACCGGGGAGCTGTTTTTT CASSLGGGRGTGELFF
NA TRBJ2-3 NA TRBV11-2 TGTGCCAGCAGCTTAGATCCTCTTAGGGGCCGCGATACGCAGTATTTT CASSLDPLRGRDTQYF